What follows are 5 T cell receptor beta chains derived from one specimen sequenced in a study of molecular identifiers for immune sequencing clone quantification. TCRdb used MiXCR to reprocess the PCR reads, holding one entry per CDR3 protein. The data contain 97,000 or so distinct CDR3 sequences, about 24% of them singletons. Source material: naive CD8+ T cells from blood, with Jurkat cell RNA spiked in. Sample subset: FACS-sorted CD8+CD4-CCR7+CD45RA+ naive T cells. The receptors come from a human donor in good health. Some libraries in this study had Jurkat cell RNA spiked in.

At least ten counts were recorded for this clonotype. The V and J genes are TRBV25-1 and TRBJ2-5; D possibly corresponds to TRBD2 (5 bases). Germline CDR1 reads MGHDK; CDR2 reads SYGVNS. The V gene lost 8 bases and the J gene lost 1 base, with 14 bases spanning the gap. The CDR3 totals 14 residues. The CDR3 loop is CASGPPGLQETQYF. The CDR3 DNA follows: TGTGCCAGCGGTCCCCCCGGACTCCAAGAGACCCAGTACTTC.

Remarks on this clonotype: This clone may be a read error of a much larger clone one base away. Here the CDR3 reads CSARGSSGKETQYF. The DNA of the CDR3 is TGCAGTGCTAGAGGTTCCAGCGGGAAAGAGACCCAGTACTTC. The chain links TRBV20-1 to TRBJ2-5, with TRBD2 matching over 7 bases. The V segment lost 1 base and the J segment 3 bases; nucleotides outside the gene matches: 5. The CDR3 length is 14 residues. CDR1 DFQATT and CDR2 SNEGSKA come from the germline V gene (reference sequence).

This clonotype was recorded many times. The J gene is TRBJ1-5, the V gene TRBV3-1; D gene ambiguous. V dropped 0 bases and J dropped 7 bases, with 7 bases sitting between them. This CDR3 comprises 13 residues. In germline, CDR1 is LGHDT, CDR2 YNNKEL (reference sequence). In nucleotides, the CDR3 is TGTGCCAGCAGCCAAGATTTGTACCAGCCCCAGCATTTT. This encodes CASSQDLYQPQHF.

Regarding this clonotype: A much more abundant neighbour one base away suggests this may be a read error. This chain uses TRBV3-1 with TRBJ2-7; the match to TRBD1 covers 7 bases. Looked up from germline, CDR1 is LGHDT and CDR2 is YNNKEL (reference sequence). The junction had 6 bases not matched to a gene; V was cut back by 7 bases and J by 3 bases. The CDR3 spans 13 residues. The CDR3 DNA follows: TGTGCCAGCAACCCCCGGGACAGCTACGAGCAGTACTTC. Amino acid sequence: CASNPRDSYEQYF.

This clonotype was seen once. A much larger clone sits a single nucleotide away, making a read error possible. The V call is TRBV4-1, the J call TRBJ1-5; D is unclear. Germline CDR1 reads MGHRA; CDR2 reads YSYEKL. The CDR3 loop spans 19 amino acids. The CDR3 is CASSQETDLAGYSNQPRHF. DNA for the CDR3: TGCGCCAGCAGCCAAGAAACTGATTTGGCGGGGTATAGCAATCAGCCCCGGCATTTT.